Listed here is a single T cell receptor beta chain. This entry is derived from a study of T cell changes during pregnancy in multiple sclerosis. Clones were read by immunoSEQ multiplex PCR, and TCRdb kept only the in-frame ones, dropping some. The data contain 30,000 to 45,000 clones, 90% to 95% of them singletons. V lost 5 bases to trimming and J lost 1 base; unmatched junction nucleotides: 4. The CDR3 contains 15 residues. CDR1 SNHLY and CDR2 FYNNEI come from the germline V gene. This sequence was found in a female donor with multiple sclerosis, enrolled in a pregnancy study. The sample consisted of CD4+ T cells from peripheral blood mononuclear cells, taken after pregnancy. The V and J genes are TRBV2 and TRBJ1-5; 8 bases align to TRBD1. CDR3 nucleotides: TGTGCCAGCAGTCAACAGGGGGTGAGCAATCAGCCCCAGCATTTT. Translating it yields CASSQQGVSNQPQHF.